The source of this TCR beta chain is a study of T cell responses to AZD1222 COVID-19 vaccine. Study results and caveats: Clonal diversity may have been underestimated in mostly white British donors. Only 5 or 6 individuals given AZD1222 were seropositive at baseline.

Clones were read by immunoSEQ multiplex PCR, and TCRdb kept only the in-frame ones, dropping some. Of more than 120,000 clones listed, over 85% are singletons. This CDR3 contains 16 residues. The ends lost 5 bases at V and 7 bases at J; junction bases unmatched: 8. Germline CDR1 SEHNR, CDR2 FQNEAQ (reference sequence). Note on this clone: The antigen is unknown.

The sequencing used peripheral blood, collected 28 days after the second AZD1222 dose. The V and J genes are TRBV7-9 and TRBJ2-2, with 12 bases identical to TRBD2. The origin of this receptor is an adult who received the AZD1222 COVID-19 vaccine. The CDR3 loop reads CASSRTSGTAGGELFF. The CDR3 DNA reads TGTGCCAGCAGCCGGACTAGCGGGACTGCGGGCGGGGAGCTGTTTTTT. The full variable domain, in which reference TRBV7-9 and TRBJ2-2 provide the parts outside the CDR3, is DTGVSQNPRHKITKRGQNVTFRCDPISEHNRLYWYRQTLGQGPEFLTYFQNEAQLEKSRLLSDRFSAERPKGSFSTLEIQRTEQGDSAMYLCASSRTSGTAGGELFFGEGSRLTVL.